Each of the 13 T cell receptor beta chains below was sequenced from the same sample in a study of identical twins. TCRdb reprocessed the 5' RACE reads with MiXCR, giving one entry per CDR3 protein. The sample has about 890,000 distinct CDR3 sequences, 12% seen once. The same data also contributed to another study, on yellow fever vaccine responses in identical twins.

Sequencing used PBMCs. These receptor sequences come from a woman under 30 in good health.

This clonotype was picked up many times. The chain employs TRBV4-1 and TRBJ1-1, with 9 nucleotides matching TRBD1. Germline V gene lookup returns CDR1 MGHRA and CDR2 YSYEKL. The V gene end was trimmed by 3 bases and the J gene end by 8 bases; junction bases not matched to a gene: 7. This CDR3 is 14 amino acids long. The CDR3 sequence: CASSQGQGGWEAFF. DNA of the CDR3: TGCGCCAGCAGCCAGGGACAGGGCGGTTGGGAAGCTTTCTTT.

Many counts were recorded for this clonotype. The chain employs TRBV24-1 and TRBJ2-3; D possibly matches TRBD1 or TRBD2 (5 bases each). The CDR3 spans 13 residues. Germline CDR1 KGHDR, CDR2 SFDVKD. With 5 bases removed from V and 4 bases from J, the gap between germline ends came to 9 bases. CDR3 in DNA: TGTGCCACCAGTGCATGGGACCCAGATACGCAGTATTTT. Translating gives CATSAWDPDTQYF.

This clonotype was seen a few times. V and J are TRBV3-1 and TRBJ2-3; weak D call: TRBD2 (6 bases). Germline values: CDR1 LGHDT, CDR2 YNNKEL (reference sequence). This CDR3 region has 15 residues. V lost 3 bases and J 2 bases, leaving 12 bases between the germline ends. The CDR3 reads CASSQSGSFTDTQYF. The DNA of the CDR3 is TGTGCCAGCAGCCAGAGCGGGTCCTTCACAGATACGCAGTATTTT.

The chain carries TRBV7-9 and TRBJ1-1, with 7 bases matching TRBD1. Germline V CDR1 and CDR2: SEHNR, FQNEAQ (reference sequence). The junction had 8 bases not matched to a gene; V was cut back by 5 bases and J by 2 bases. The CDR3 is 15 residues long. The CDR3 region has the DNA TGTGCCAGCAGCCGAGGGGGCCAATTCAACACTGAAGCTTTCTTT. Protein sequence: CASSRGGQFNTEAFF. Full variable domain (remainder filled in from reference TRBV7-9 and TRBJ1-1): DTGVSQNPRHKITKRGQNVTFRCDPISEHNRLYWYRQTLGQGPEFLTYFQNEAQLEKSRLLSDRFSAERPKGSFSTLEIQRTEQGDSAMYLCASSRGGQFNTEAFFGQGTRLTVV.

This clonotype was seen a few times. The DNA of the CDR3 is TGTGCCACCAGTGATTTGAGGACAGGGTTGGGTGAGCAGTTCTTC. Protein product: CATSDLRTGLGEQFF. V gene TRBV24-1 combines with J gene TRBJ2-1; 8 bases align to TRBD1. With V trimmed by 0 bases and J by 9 bases, 6 bases remained unmatched. The germline V gene encodes CDR1 KGHDR and CDR2 SFDVKD. This CDR3 region has 15 residues.

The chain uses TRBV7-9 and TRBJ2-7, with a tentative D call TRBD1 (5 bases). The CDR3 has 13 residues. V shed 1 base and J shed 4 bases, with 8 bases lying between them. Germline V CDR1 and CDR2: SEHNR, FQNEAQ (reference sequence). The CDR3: CASSLDRQYEQYV. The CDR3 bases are TGTGCCAGCAGCTTAGACAGGCAATACGAGCAGTACGTC.

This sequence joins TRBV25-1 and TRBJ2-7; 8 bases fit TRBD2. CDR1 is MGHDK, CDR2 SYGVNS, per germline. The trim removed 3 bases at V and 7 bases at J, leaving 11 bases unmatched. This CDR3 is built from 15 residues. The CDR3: CASSDGLARWEEQYF. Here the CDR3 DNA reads TGTGCCAGCAGTGATGGACTAGCCCGATGGGAGGAGCAGTACTTC.

CDR3 in amino acids: CASSEALRGIYGYTF. CDR3 nucleotides: TGTGCCAGCAGTGAAGCGCTGAGGGGCATCTATGGCTACACCTTC. The V and J genes are TRBV6-1 and TRBJ1-2, with D possibly matching TRBD1 (5 bases). CDR1 MNHNS and CDR2 SASEGT come from the germline V gene. CDR3 size: 15 residues. V was clipped by 0 bases and J by 4 bases, with 12 bases between them.

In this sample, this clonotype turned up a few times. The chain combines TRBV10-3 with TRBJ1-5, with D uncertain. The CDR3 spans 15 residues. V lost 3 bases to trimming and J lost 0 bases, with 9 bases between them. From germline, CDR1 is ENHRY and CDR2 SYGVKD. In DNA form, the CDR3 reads TGTGCCATCAGTGAAAAGGCAGATAGCAATCAGCCCCAGCATTTT. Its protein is CAISEKADSNQPQHF.

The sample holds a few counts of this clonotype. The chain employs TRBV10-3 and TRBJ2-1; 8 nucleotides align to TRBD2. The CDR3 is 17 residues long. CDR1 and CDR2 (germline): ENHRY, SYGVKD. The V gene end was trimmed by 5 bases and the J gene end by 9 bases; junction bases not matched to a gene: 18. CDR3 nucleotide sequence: TGTGCCATCAGTCCGGGGCTAGCGGGTTCGAGCCCCGGTGAGCAGTTCTTC. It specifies CAISPGLAGSSPGEQFF.

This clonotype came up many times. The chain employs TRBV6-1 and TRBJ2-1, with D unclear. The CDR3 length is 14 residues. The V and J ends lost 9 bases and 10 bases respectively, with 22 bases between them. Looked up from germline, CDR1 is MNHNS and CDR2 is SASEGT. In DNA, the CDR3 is TGTGCCAGTGACTCAACCGGCGCCGTGGGGGAGCAGTTCTTC. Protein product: CASDSTGAVGEQFF.

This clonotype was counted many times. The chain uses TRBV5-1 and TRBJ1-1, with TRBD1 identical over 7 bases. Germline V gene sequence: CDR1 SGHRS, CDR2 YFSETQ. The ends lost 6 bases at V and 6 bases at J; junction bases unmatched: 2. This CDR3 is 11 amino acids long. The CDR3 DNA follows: TGCGCCAGCAACAGGGGCCCTGAAGCTTTCTTT. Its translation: CASNRGPEAFF. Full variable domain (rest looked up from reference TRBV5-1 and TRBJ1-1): KAGVTQTPRYLIKTRGQQVTLSCSPISGHRSVSWYQQTPGQGLQFLFEYFSETQRNKGNFPGRFSGRQFSNSRSEMNVSTLELGDSALYLCASNRGPEAFFGQGTRLTVV.

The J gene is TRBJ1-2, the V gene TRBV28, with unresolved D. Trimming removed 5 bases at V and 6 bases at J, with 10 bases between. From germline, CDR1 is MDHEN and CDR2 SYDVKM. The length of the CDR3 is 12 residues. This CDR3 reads CASSRVGNGYTF. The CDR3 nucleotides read TGTGCCAGCAGTCGTGTAGGGAATGGCTACACCTTC.